The following is a T cell receptor (beta chain) sequence with its context. What it binds is unknown. The source of the sample is a study of T cell repertoires in cytomegalovirus infection. Study-level information: Indications of both CMV infection and matching HLA type were provided by public TCR beta signatures. Broader study findings: Based on cumulative public TCR beta family frequency, carriers of CMV plus the relevant HLA were identified. CMV-specific TCR beta clonotypes restricted by HLA-C dominated the ex vivo response.

TCRdb re-called the reads with MiXCR, one entry per CDR3 protein. The data contain 250,000 or so distinct CDR3 sequences, approximately 9% of them seen just once; the ten biggest clones take up over 13%. The CDR3 extends over 14 amino acids. The ends lost 4 bases at V and 4 bases at J; junction bases unmatched: 6. Germline CDR1 SGHTA, CDR2 FQGNSA. This rearrangement joins TRBV7-2 to TRBJ2-5; TRBD2 matches at 7 bases. This clonotype was sampled from a human donor in good health (CMV status not recorded). Some clones in this sample may be carry-over from other donors' samples. The specimen sequenced was PBMCs. The CDR3 loop reads CASSWGGRPETQYF. The CDR3 coding sequence is TGTGCCAGCAGCTGGGGGGGACGGCCAGAGACCCAGTACTTC.